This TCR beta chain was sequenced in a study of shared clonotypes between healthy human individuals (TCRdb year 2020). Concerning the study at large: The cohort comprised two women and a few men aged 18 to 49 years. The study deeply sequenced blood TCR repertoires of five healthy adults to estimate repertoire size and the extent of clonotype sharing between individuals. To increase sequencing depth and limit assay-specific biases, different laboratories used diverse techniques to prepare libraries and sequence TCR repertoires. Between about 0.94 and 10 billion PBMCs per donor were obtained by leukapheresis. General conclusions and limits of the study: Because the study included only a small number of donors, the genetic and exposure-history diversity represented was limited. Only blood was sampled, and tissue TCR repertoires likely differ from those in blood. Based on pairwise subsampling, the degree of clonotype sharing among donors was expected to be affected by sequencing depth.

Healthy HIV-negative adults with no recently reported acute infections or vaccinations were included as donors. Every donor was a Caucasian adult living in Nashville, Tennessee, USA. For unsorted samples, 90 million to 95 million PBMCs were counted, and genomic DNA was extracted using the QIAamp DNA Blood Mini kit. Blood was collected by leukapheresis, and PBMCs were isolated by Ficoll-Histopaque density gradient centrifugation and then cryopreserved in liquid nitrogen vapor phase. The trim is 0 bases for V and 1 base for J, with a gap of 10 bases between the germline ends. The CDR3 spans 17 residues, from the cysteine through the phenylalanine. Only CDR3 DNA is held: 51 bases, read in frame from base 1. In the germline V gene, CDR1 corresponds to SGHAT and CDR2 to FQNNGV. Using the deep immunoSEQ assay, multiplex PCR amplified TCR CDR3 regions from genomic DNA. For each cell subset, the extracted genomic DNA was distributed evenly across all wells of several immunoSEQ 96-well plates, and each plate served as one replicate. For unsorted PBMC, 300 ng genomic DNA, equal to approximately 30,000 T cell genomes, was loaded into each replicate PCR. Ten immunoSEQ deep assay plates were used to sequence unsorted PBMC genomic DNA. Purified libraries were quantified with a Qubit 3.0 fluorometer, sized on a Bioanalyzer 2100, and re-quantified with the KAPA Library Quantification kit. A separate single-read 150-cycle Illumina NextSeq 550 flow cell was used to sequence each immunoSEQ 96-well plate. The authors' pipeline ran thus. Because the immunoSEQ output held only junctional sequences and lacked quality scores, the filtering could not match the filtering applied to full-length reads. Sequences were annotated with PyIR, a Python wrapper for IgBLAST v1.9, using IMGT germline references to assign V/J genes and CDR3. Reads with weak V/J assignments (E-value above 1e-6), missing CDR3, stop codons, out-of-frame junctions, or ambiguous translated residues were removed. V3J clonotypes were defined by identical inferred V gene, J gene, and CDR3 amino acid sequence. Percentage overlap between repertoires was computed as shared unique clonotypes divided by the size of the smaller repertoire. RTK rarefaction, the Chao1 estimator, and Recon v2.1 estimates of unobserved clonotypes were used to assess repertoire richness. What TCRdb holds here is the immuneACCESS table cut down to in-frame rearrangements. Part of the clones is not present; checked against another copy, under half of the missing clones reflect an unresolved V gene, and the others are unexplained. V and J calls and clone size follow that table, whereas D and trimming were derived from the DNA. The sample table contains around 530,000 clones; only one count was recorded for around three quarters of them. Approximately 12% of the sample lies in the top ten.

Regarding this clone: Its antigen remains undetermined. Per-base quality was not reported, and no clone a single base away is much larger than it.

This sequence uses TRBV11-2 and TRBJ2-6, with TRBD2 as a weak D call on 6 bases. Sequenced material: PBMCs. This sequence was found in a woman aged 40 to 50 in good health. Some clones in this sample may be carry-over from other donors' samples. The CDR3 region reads CASSLEPAGSGANVLTF. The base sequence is TGTGCCAGCAGCTTAGAACCGGCGGGGTCTGGGGCCAACGTCCTGACTTTC.